The table lists the clone carrying this T cell receptor beta chain with a few counts. Its cognate antigen is unknown. Primers: 60 Vbeta forward and 13 Jbeta reverse. The table came from immunoSEQ multiplex PCR; TCRdb's copy has only in-frame clones and leaves some out. The sample lists some 97,000 clones, more than 60% occurring once. CDR1 is SEHNR, CDR2 FQNEAQ, per germline (reference sequence). The CDR3 is made up of 13 amino acids. With 6 bases clipped from V and 7 bases from J, the junction kept 4 bases outside the gene matches. This entry comes from a study of cytomegalovirus exposure and HLA in healthy donors. Study-wide results and limits: Both high specificity and high sensitivity reportedly marked the classifier's diagnosis of cytomegalovirus status. Donors belonging to an Asian-associated ancestry cluster reportedly showed fewer N-insertions in productive TCRs than the approximately 690-donor mean, according to what a later analysis found.

The material sequenced was PBMCs. The receptor was isolated from a woman aged 18-29 years in good health and CMV-seropositive. The chain recombines TRBV7-9 with TRBJ2-7; 12 bases agree with TRBD1. The CDR3 loop is CASSWDRGREQYF. CDR3 DNA: TGTGCCAGCAGTTGGGACAGGGGGCGAGAGCAGTACTTC.